This entry is about one T cell receptor beta chain. Some clones are missing from TCRdb's copy, which holds only in-frame ones; the method was immunoSEQ multiplex PCR. The sample records about 150,000 clones, 80% to 95% being singletons. CDR3 length: 17 amino acids. The V gene's germline CDR1 is KGHSH and CDR2 LQKENI. The trim removed 3 bases at V and 5 bases at J, leaving 14 bases unmatched. This sample is part of a study of control samples from healthy donors and cancer patients. The sequence was collected from a man aged 18 to 29 in good health. Sequenced material: blood. The rearrangement links TRBV18 to TRBJ2-7, with TRBD1 matching over 9 bases. This chain's CDR3 is CASSPHIRDRVLDEQYF. The CDR3 coding sequence is TGTGCCAGCTCACCCCATATCCGGGACAGGGTCTTGGACGAGCAGTACTTC.